These T cell receptor beta chains were read from a single sample in a study of shared clonotypes between healthy human individuals. Assay used: immunoSEQ multiplex PCR; TCRdb lists only in-frame clones, some missing. The sample includes around 330,000 clones, around 67% of them seen just once. Specimen: memory CD4+ T cells sorted from blood. The receptors come from a man in his thirties or forties in good health. Each CDR3 is given with its conserved first and last residue. The order of the fields is J gene, clone size, D gene, V gene, CDR3 DNA, CDR3 protein. D genes are given only for firm matches. Where a row states a size, it is once, few, many or the class of an expanded clone; other rows omit it.

j_gene: TRBJ1-2; abundance: .; d_gene: .; v_gene: TRBV5-1; CDR3nt: TGCGCCAGCAGCAAGGGACCCGTGGGGGGCTACACCTTC; CDR3aa: CASSKGPVGGYTF
j_gene: TRBJ2-5; abundance: .; d_gene: .; v_gene: TRBV7-3; CDR3nt: TGTGCCAGCAGCTCCCAGGTTGGAGAGACCCAGTACTTC; CDR3aa: CASSSQVGETQYF
j_gene: TRBJ2-1; abundance: .; d_gene: .; v_gene: TRBV30; CDR3nt: TGTGCCTCCTCCGCAAGTGGGAGCTACAATGAGCAGTTCTTC; CDR3aa: CASSASGSYNEQFF
j_gene: TRBJ1-5; abundance: .; d_gene: .; v_gene: TRBV4-1; CDR3nt: TGCGCCAGCAGCCAAGATTCAGGGAATCATCAGCCCCAGCATTTT; CDR3aa: CASSQDSGNHQPQHF
j_gene: TRBJ1-4; abundance: .; d_gene: .; v_gene: TRBV7-8; CDR3nt: TGTGCCAGCAGCTTAGTGGCTGGGGATGAAAAACTGTTTTTT; CDR3aa: CASSLVAGDEKLFF
j_gene: TRBJ1-4; abundance: .; d_gene: .; v_gene: TRBV27; CDR3nt: TGTGCCAGCAGTTTATCCTTGGGGGCGGTGGGGGAAAAACTGTTTTTT; CDR3aa: CASSLSLGAVGEKLFF
j_gene: TRBJ2-3; abundance: .; d_gene: .; v_gene: TRBV4-1; CDR3nt: TGCGCCAGCAGCCAGGCAGGGGACACAGATACGCAGTATTTT; CDR3aa: CASSQAGDTDTQYF
j_gene: TRBJ1-3; abundance: .; d_gene: .; v_gene: TRBV5-5; CDR3nt: TGTGCCAGCAGCCAGACTACAGGACGGACCGCTGGAAACACCATATATTTT; CDR3aa: CASSQTTGRTAGNTIYF
j_gene: TRBJ1-1; abundance: .; d_gene: .; v_gene: TRBV14; CDR3nt: TGTGCCAGCAGCCAAGATCGCGGGGTTTCCCCTGAAGCTTTCTTT; CDR3aa: CASSQDRGVSPEAFF
j_gene: TRBJ2-5; abundance: few; d_gene: TRBD2; v_gene: TRBV7-7; CDR3nt: TGTGCCAGCAGCCGTACTAGCGCCAAAGAGACCCAGTACTTC; CDR3aa: CASSRTSAKETQYF
j_gene: TRBJ2-1; abundance: .; d_gene: .; v_gene: TRBV5-5; CDR3nt: TGTGCCAGCAGCTTGGCGGGCCACCCCAAAGAGGGTGAGCAGTTCTTC; CDR3aa: CASSLAGHPKEGEQFF
j_gene: TRBJ2-1; abundance: once; d_gene: TRBD1; v_gene: TRBV27; CDR3nt: TGTGCCAGCAGTGTACCGGGACAGGGTAAATCTGAGCAGTTCTTC; CDR3aa: CASSVPGQGKSEQFF
j_gene: TRBJ2-1; abundance: once; d_gene: .; v_gene: TRBV13; CDR3nt: TGTGCCAGCAGCCCCCCGGGTGCAATCCTCAACAATGAGCAGTTCTTC; CDR3aa: CASSPPGAILNNEQFF
j_gene: TRBJ2-6; abundance: .; d_gene: .; v_gene: TRBV7-2; CDR3nt: TGTGCCAGCAGCTTTGCTATCTCTGGGGCCAACGTCCTGACTTTC; CDR3aa: CASSFAISGANVLTF
j_gene: TRBJ2-3; abundance: .; d_gene: .; v_gene: TRBV5-4; CDR3nt: TGTGCCAGCAGCTTGGGTAGTCTATCAACCCGGTATTTT; CDR3aa: CASSLGSLSTRYF
j_gene: TRBJ2-7; abundance: .; d_gene: TRBD2; v_gene: TRBV5-1; CDR3nt: TGCGCCAGCACCCGACAGGCTGGGACTAGCGGGAACTCCTACGAGCAGTACTTC; CDR3aa: CASTRQAGTSGNSYEQYF
j_gene: TRBJ2-7; abundance: many; d_gene: .; v_gene: TRBV5-1; CDR3nt: TGCGCCAGCAGCTTGGAGGGGCGCTACGAGCAGTACTTC; CDR3aa: CASSLEGRYEQYF
j_gene: TRBJ1-4; abundance: .; d_gene: .; v_gene: TRBV9; CDR3nt: TGTGCCAGCAGCCCACACTCGGGGGAAAAACTGTTTTTT; CDR3aa: CASSPHSGEKLFF
j_gene: TRBJ1-1; abundance: many; d_gene: .; v_gene: TRBV18; CDR3nt: TGTGCCAGCTCAACGGACGAGAACACTGAAGCTTTCTTT; CDR3aa: CASSTDENTEAFF
j_gene: TRBJ2-1; abundance: .; d_gene: .; v_gene: TRBV29-1; CDR3nt: TGCAGCGGGGGGGACTGGAACAATGAGCAGTTCTTC; CDR3aa: CSGGDWNNEQFF
j_gene: TRBJ2-7; abundance: .; d_gene: TRBD1; v_gene: TRBV5-6; CDR3nt: TGTGCCAGCAGCTTGACAGGGGGCTCGGAGCAGTACTTC; CDR3aa: CASSLTGGSEQYF
j_gene: TRBJ1-5; abundance: .; d_gene: TRBD1; v_gene: TRBV6-6; CDR3nt: TGTGCCAGCAGGAAAAACGACAGGGGTGAGCCCCAGCATTTT; CDR3aa: CASRKNDRGEPQHF
j_gene: TRBJ1-2; abundance: .; d_gene: .; v_gene: TRBV7-9; CDR3nt: TGTGCCAGCAGCTTATCACAGAACTATGGCTACACCTTC; CDR3aa: CASSLSQNYGYTF
j_gene: TRBJ1-1; abundance: .; d_gene: TRBD1; v_gene: TRBV14; CDR3nt: TGTGCCAGCAGCCAAGCCGGTGGGACAGTAACTTTCTTT; CDR3aa: CASSQAGGTVTFF
j_gene: TRBJ2-5; abundance: .; d_gene: TRBD2; v_gene: TRBV30; CDR3nt: TGTGCCTGGAGTGGGTTAGCGGGGTTCGAGACCCAGTACTTC; CDR3aa: CAWSGLAGFETQYF
j_gene: TRBJ2-1; abundance: many; d_gene: TRBD1; v_gene: TRBV14; CDR3nt: TGTGCCAGCAGCCAAGTTTGGGACAGGGGCGATTCCTACAATGAGCAGTTCTTC; CDR3aa: CASSQVWDRGDSYNEQFF
j_gene: TRBJ2-1; abundance: .; d_gene: .; v_gene: TRBV28; CDR3nt: TGTGCCAGCATCAGACGAGCGCCAGGCTACAATGAGCAGTTCTTC; CDR3aa: CASIRRAPGYNEQFF
j_gene: TRBJ1-3; abundance: .; d_gene: TRBD1; v_gene: TRBV5-1; CDR3nt: TGCGCCAGCAGCAGACAGGGGGCTTCCGACACCATATATTTT; CDR3aa: CASSRQGASDTIYF
j_gene: TRBJ2-3; abundance: .; d_gene: .; v_gene: TRBV6-6; CDR3nt: TGTGCCAGCAGCCTCGAATACACAGATACGCAGTATTTT; CDR3aa: CASSLEYTDTQYF
j_gene: TRBJ1-5; abundance: once; d_gene: .; v_gene: TRBV25-1; CDR3nt: TGTGCCAGCAGTGGACTACAAAGCAATCAGCCCCAGCATTTT; CDR3aa: CASSGLQSNQPQHF
j_gene: TRBJ2-1; abundance: .; d_gene: .; v_gene: TRBV6-1; CDR3nt: TGTGCCAGCAGTGAATCCCTCAGATGGGAGCAGTTCTTC; CDR3aa: CASSESLRWEQFF
j_gene: TRBJ2-7; abundance: .; d_gene: .; v_gene: TRBV10-3; CDR3nt: TGTGCCATCAGTGAGACCGTGGCCGACAGCGGTGGATCCTACGAGCAGTACTTC; CDR3aa: CAISETVADSGGSYEQYF
j_gene: TRBJ2-1; abundance: .; d_gene: TRBD2; v_gene: TRBV9; CDR3nt: TGTGCCAGCAGCGTAAGCGGGAGGTCCTCCTACAATGAGCAGTTCTTC; CDR3aa: CASSVSGRSSYNEQFF
j_gene: TRBJ2-5; abundance: .; d_gene: .; v_gene: TRBV19; CDR3nt: TGTGCCAGTAGTATGGAATATGAGGGACGTCAAGAGACCCAGTACTTC; CDR3aa: CASSMEYEGRQETQYF
j_gene: TRBJ2-2; abundance: once; d_gene: .; v_gene: TRBV9; CDR3nt: TGTGCCAGCAGCCCATCCGGGGTTACGAACACCGGGGAGCTGTTTTTT; CDR3aa: CASSPSGVTNTGELFF
j_gene: TRBJ2-7; abundance: .; d_gene: TRBD1; v_gene: TRBV5-4; CDR3nt: TGTGCCAGCAGTAAACCGGGACAGGGAAGCTACGAGCAGTACTTC; CDR3aa: CASSKPGQGSYEQYF
j_gene: TRBJ2-2; abundance: .; d_gene: .; v_gene: TRBV5-1; CDR3nt: TGCGCCAGCAGCTTGGAGGAGAGGAACACCGGGGAGCTGTTTTTT; CDR3aa: CASSLEERNTGELFF
j_gene: TRBJ2-5; abundance: many; d_gene: .; v_gene: TRBV10-3; CDR3nt: TGTGCCATCAGTGAAGGGGCAGATAAAGAGACCCAGTACTTC; CDR3aa: CAISEGADKETQYF
j_gene: TRBJ2-1; abundance: few; d_gene: .; v_gene: TRBV9; CDR3nt: TGTGCCAGCAGCGTAGGAGCGTCCTCCTACAATGAGCAGTTCTTC; CDR3aa: CASSVGASSYNEQFF
j_gene: TRBJ1-1; abundance: once; d_gene: .; v_gene: TRBV5-6; CDR3nt: TGTGCCAGCAGCTTAAACCCCCGAGGGGCAGGGATGAACACTGAAGCTTTCTTT; CDR3aa: CASSLNPRGAGMNTEAFF
j_gene: TRBJ2-7; abundance: .; d_gene: TRBD1; v_gene: TRBV6-1; CDR3nt: TGTGCCAGCAGTGAACAACCAGGGGGCTTCGAGCAGTACTTC; CDR3aa: CASSEQPGGFEQYF
j_gene: TRBJ2-3; abundance: .; d_gene: TRBD2; v_gene: TRBV29-1; CDR3nt: TGCAGCGTTCGTGGGCTAGCGGGACCTAGCACAGATACGCAGTATTTT; CDR3aa: CSVRGLAGPSTDTQYF
j_gene: TRBJ2-5; abundance: .; d_gene: .; v_gene: TRBV29-1; CDR3nt: TGCAGCGTCGCTTGGGGGCAAGAGACCCAGTACTTC; CDR3aa: CSVAWGQETQYF
j_gene: TRBJ2-7; abundance: .; d_gene: .; v_gene: TRBV21-1; CDR3nt: TGTGCCAGCAGCAAAGCCCGGGAGGAGACCCACGAGCAGTACTTC; CDR3aa: CASSKAREETHEQYF
j_gene: TRBJ1-2; abundance: .; d_gene: .; v_gene: TRBV30; CDR3nt: TGTGCCTGGAGTGTACTGGGGGACTATGGCTACACCTTC; CDR3aa: CAWSVLGDYGYTF
j_gene: TRBJ2-7; abundance: .; d_gene: TRBD2; v_gene: TRBV5-1; CDR3nt: TGCGCCAGCAGCTCTGCGGGAGGTGGCCACGAGCAGTACTTC; CDR3aa: CASSSAGGGHEQYF
j_gene: TRBJ2-3; abundance: few; d_gene: .; v_gene: TRBV9; CDR3nt: TGTGCCAGCAGCGTAATAGGCACTAGCACCACAGATACGCAGTATTTT; CDR3aa: CASSVIGTSTTDTQYF
j_gene: TRBJ1-5; abundance: .; d_gene: .; v_gene: TRBV4-1; CDR3nt: TGCGCCATCTTAGGACCGGATCAGCCCCAGCATTTT; CDR3aa: CAILGPDQPQHF
j_gene: TRBJ1-4; abundance: .; d_gene: .; v_gene: TRBV28; CDR3nt: TGTGCCAGCAGTTCCCTGGGCGGTGGTCCTGAAAAACTGTTTTTT; CDR3aa: CASSSLGGGPEKLFF
j_gene: TRBJ2-7; abundance: few; d_gene: TRBD2; v_gene: TRBV29-1; CDR3nt: TGCAGCGTTGGCGGGAGGGCCGGATACGAGCAGTACTTC; CDR3aa: CSVGGRAGYEQYF
j_gene: TRBJ2-5; abundance: .; d_gene: .; v_gene: TRBV10-2; CDR3nt: TGCGCCAGCAGAGGAACGTCTAGAGGAGAGACCCAGTACTTC; CDR3aa: CASRGTSRGETQYF
j_gene: TRBJ2-5; abundance: .; d_gene: .; v_gene: TRBV28; CDR3nt: TGTGCCAGCAGAGCACAGCCAGGGAGAGGTTCAGAGACCCAGTACTTC; CDR3aa: CASRAQPGRGSETQYF
j_gene: TRBJ2-6; abundance: .; d_gene: .; v_gene: TRBV2; CDR3nt: TGTGCCAGCAGTCCCTCCTCTGGGGCCAACGTCCTGACTTTC; CDR3aa: CASSPSSGANVLTF
j_gene: TRBJ1-2; abundance: .; d_gene: TRBD1; v_gene: TRBV28; CDR3nt: TGTGCCAGCAGTCGGACAGGGAAGTATGGCTACACCTTC; CDR3aa: CASSRTGKYGYTF
j_gene: TRBJ2-7; abundance: .; d_gene: .; v_gene: TRBV18; CDR3nt: TGTGCCAGCTCACGGGCAGGGATTGACTACGAGCAGTACTTC; CDR3aa: CASSRAGIDYEQYF
j_gene: TRBJ2-7; abundance: .; d_gene: TRBD2; v_gene: TRBV2; CDR3nt: TGTGCCAGCAGCAGGAATAGCGGGACCGAGCAGTACTTC; CDR3aa: CASSRNSGTEQYF
j_gene: TRBJ2-1; abundance: .; d_gene: TRBD2; v_gene: TRBV5-1; CDR3nt: TGCGCCAGCACCACTACTAGCGGAGGAGGAGGCGAGCAGTTCTTC; CDR3aa: CASTTTSGGGGEQFF
j_gene: TRBJ2-2; abundance: .; d_gene: .; v_gene: TRBV4-1; CDR3nt: TGCGCCAGCAGCCATCGGTTGCCAGGGTCGGACGGGGAGCTGTTTTTT; CDR3aa: CASSHRLPGSDGELFF
j_gene: TRBJ2-1; abundance: .; d_gene: TRBD2; v_gene: TRBV28; CDR3nt: TGTGCCAGCAGTTTATTGACTAGCGGGAGTATAGGGAAGGGCAATGAGCAGTTCTTC; CDR3aa: CASSLLTSGSIGKGNEQFF
j_gene: TRBJ2-7; abundance: .; d_gene: TRBD1; v_gene: TRBV7-9; CDR3nt: TGTGCCAGCAGCTTTACAGGGGAAGTCTACGAGCAGTACTTC; CDR3aa: CASSFTGEVYEQYF